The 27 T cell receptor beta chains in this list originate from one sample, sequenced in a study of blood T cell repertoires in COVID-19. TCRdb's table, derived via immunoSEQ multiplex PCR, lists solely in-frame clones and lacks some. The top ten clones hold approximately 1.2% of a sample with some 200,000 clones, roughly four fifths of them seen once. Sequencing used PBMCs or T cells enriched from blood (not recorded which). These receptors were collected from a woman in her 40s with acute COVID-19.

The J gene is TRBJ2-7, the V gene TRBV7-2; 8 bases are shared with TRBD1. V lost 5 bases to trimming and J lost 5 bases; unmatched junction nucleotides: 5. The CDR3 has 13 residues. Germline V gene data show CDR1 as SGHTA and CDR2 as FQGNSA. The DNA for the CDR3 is TGTGCCAGCAGCCCGCGACAGGGGAACGAGCAGTACTTC. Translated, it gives CASSPRQGNEQYF.

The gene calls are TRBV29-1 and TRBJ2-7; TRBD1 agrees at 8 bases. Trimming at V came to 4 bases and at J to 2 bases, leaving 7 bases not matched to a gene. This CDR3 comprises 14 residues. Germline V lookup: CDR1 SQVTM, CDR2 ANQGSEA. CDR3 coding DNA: TGCAGCGTTGCTGGGACAGGACACACCTACGAGCAGTACTTC. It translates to CSVAGTGHTYEQYF.

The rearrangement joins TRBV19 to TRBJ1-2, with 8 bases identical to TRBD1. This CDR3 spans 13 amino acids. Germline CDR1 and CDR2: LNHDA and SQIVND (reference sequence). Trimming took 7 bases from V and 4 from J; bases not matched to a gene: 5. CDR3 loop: CASNQDRGYGYTF. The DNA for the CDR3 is TGTGCCAGTAATCAAGACAGGGGCTATGGCTACACCTTC.

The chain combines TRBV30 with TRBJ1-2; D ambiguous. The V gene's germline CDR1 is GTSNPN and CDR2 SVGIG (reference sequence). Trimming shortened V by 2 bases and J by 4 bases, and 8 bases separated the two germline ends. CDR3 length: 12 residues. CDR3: CAWSPFSYGYTF. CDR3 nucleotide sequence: TGTGCCTGGAGTCCCTTCAGCTATGGCTACACCTTC.

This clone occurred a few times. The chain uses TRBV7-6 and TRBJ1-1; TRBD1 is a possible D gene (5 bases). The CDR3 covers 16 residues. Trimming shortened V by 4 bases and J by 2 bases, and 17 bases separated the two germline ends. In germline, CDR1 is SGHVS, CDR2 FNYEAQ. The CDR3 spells CASSSNSRGLNTEAFF. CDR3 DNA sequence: TGTGCCAGCAGCTCGAACTCCCGGGGACTAAACACTGAAGCTTTCTTT.

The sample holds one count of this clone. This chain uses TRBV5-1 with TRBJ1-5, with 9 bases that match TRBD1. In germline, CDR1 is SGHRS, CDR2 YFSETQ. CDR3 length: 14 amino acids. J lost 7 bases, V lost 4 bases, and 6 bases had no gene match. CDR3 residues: CASSLDRGGQPQHF. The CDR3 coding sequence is TGCGCCAGCAGCCTGGACAGGGGAGGCCAGCCCCAGCATTTT.

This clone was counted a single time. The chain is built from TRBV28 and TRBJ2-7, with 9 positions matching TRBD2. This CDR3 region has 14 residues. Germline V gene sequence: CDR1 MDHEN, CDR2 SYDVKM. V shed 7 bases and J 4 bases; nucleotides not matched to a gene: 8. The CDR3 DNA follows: TGTGCCAGCACATGGGCGGGGGGGGAGTACGAGCAGTACTTC. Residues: CASTWAGGEYEQYF.

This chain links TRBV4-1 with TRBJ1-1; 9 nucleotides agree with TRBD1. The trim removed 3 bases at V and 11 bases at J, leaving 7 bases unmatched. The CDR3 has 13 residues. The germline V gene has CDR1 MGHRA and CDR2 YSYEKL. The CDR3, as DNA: TGCGCCAGCAGCCAGGGACAGGGCTATTGGGCTTTCTTT. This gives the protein CASSQGQGYWAFF.

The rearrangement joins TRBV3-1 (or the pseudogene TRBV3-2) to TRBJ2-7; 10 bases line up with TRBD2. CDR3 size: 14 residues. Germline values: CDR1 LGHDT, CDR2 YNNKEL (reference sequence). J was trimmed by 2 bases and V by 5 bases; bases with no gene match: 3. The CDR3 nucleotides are TGTGCCAGCAGCTCTAGCGGGAGTACCTACGAGCAGTACTTC. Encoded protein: CASSSSGSTYEQYF.

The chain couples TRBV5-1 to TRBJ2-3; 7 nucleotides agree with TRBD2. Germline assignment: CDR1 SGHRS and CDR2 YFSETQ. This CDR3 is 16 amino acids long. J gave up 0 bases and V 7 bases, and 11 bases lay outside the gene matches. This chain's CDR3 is CASRKGGSGSTDTQYF. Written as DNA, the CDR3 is TGCGCCAGCCGAAAAGGAGGTAGCGGGAGCACAGATACGCAGTATTTT. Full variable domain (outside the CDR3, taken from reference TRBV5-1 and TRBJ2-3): KAGVTQTPRYLIKTRGQQVTLSCSPISGHRSVSWYQQTPGQGLQFLFEYFSETQRNKGNFPGRFSGRQFSNSRSEMNVSTLELGDSALYLCASRKGGSGSTDTQYFGPGTRLTVL.

The CDR3 DNA follows: TGTGCCAGCAGCCGCCTCAAAGACTTTGGAAACACCATATATTTT. Protein: CASSRLKDFGNTIYF. The chain uses TRBV3-1 (or the pseudogene TRBV3-2) and TRBJ1-3; D gene unclear. Trimming left V 4 bases short and J 3 bases short, with 13 bases between. Germline-derived CDR1 and CDR2 are LGHDT and YNNKEL (reference sequence). This CDR3 has 15 residues.

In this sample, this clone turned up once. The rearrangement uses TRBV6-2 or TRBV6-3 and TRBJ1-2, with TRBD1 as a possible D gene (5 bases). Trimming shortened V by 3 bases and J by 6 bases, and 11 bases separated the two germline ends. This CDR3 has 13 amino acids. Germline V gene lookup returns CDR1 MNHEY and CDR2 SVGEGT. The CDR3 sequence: CASSYLGRDGYTF. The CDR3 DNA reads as TGTGCCAGCAGTTATTTGGGGCGCGATGGCTACACCTTC.

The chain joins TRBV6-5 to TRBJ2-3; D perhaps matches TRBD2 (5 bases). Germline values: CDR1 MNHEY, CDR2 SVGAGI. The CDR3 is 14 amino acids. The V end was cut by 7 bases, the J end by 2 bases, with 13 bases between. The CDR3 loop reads CASIWRLNTDTQYF. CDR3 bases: TGTGCCAGCATCTGGAGGCTAAACACAGATACGCAGTATTTT.

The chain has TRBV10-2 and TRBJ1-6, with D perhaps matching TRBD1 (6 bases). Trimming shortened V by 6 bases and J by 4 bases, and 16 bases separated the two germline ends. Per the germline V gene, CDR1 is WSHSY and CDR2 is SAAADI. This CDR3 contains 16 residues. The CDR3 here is CASSLGQSVYNSPLHF. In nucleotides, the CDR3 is TGCGCCAGCAGCCTTGGACAGTCCGTGTATAATTCACCCCTCCACTTT.

The chain's CDR3 is CSVEGTANTDTQYF. The CDR3 region has the DNA TGCAGCGTTGAGGGGACAGCCAACACAGATACGCAGTATTTT. The chain employs TRBV29-1 and TRBJ2-3, with 7 bases identical to TRBD1. The CDR3 has 14 amino acids. Germline-derived CDR1 and CDR2 are SQVTM and ANQGSEA. J lost 2 bases, V lost 3 bases, and 5 bases had no gene match.

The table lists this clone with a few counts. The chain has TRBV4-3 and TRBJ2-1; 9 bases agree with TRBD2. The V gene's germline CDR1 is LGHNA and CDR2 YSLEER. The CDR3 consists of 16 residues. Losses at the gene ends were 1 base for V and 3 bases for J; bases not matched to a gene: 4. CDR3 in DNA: TGCGCCAGCAGCCAAGTTAGCGGGGGTCTCTACAATGAGCAGTTCTTC. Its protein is CASSQVSGGLYNEQFF.

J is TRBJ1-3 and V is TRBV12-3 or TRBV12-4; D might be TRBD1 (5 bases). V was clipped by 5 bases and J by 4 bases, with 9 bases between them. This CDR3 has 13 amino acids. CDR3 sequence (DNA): TGTGCCAGCAGTAGCCCAGGGGGAAACACCATATATTTT. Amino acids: CASSSPGGNTIYF.

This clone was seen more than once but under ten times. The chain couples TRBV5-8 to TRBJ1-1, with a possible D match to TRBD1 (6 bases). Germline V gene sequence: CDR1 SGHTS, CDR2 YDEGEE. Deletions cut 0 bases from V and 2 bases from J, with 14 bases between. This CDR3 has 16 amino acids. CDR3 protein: CASSLGQVAPNTEAFF. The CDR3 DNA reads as TGTGCCAGCAGCTTGGGACAGGTGGCGCCTAACACTGAAGCTTTCTTT.

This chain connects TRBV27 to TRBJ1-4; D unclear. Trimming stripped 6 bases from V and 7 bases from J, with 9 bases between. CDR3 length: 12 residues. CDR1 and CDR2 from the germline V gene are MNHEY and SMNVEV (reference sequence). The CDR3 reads CASRQRGEKLFF. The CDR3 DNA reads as TGTGCCAGCAGACAACGGGGTGAAAAACTGTTTTTT.

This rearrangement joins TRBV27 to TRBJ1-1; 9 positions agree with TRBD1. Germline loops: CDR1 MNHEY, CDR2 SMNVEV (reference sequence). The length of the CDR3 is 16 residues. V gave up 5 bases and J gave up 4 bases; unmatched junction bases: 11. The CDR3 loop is CASSTRTGDWSTEAFF. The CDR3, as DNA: TGTGCCAGCAGTACCCGGACAGGGGATTGGAGCACTGAAGCTTTCTTT.

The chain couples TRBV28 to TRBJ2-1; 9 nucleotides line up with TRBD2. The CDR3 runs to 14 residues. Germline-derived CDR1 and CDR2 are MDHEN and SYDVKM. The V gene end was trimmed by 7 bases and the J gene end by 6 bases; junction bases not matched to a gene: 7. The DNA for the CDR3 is TGTGCCAGCAACCCGGGACTAGCCCCCAATGAGCAGTTCTTC. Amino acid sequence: CASNPGLAPNEQFF. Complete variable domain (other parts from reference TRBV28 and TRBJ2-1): DVKVTQSSRYLVKRTGEKVFLECVQDMDHENMFWYRQDPGLGLRLIYFSYDVKMKEKGDIPEGYSVSREKKERFSLILESASTNQTSMYLCASNPGLAPNEQFFGPGTRLTVL.

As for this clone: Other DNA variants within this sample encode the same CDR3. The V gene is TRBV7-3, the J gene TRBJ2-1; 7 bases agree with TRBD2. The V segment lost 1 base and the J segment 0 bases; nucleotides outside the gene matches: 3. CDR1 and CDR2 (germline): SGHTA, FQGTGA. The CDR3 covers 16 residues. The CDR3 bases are TGTGCCAGCAGCTTAAATCCGGGGGGCTCCTACAATGAGCAGTTCTTC. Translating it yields CASSLNPGGSYNEQFF.

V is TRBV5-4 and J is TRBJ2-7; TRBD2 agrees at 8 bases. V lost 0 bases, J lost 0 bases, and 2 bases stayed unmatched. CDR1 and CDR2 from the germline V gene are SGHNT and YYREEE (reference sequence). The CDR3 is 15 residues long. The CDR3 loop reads CASSLGGLGSYEQYF. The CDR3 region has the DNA TGTGCCAGCAGCTTGGGGGGACTAGGCTCCTACGAGCAGTACTTC.

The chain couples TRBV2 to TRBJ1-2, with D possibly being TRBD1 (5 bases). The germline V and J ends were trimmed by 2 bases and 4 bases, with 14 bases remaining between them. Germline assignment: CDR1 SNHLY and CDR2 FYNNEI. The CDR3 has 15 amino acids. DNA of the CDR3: TGTGCCAGCAGTGAATACTCAGGGAGGGGCTATGGCTACACCTTC. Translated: CASSEYSGRGYGYTF.

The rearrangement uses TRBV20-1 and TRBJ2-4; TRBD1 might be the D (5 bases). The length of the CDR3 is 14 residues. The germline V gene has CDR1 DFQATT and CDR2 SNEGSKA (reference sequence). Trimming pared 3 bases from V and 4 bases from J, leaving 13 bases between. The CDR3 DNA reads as TGCAGTGCTAGTAAGGGGTCAAAGAAAAACATTCAGTACTTC. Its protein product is CSASKGSKKNIQYF.

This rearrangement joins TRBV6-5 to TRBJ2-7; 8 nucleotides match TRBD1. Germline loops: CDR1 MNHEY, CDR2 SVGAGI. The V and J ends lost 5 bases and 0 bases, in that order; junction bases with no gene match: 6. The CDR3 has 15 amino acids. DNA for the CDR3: TGTGCCAGCAGTCCACCGGGACAGGCCTCCTACGAGCAGTACTTC. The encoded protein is CASSPPGQASYEQYF.

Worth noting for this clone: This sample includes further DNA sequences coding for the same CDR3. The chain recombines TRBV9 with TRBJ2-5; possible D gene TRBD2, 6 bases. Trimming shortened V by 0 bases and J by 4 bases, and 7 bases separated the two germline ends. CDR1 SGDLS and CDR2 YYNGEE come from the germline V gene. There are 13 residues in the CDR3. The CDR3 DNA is TGTGCCAGCAGCGTAGACGGGAGAGAGACCCAGTACTTC. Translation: CASSVDGRETQYF.